This T cell receptor (beta chain) is from a study of T cell clones after liver transplantation. Profiling relied on immunoSEQ multiplex PCR, and the TCRdb table lists in-frame clones only, not all of them. The repertoire consists of 75,000 to 95,000 clones, with around 78% occurring once and the leading ten covering over 2.5%. Germline V CDR1 and CDR2: GTSNPN, SVGIG (reference sequence). The length of the CDR3 is 11 residues. Trimming cost V 8 bases and J 7 bases, with 14 bases left between them. A few counts support this clone. The receptor was isolated from a human patient who received a liver transplant. The graft donor may be the source of some T cells. The rearrangement uses TRBV30 and TRBJ1-1; possible D gene TRBD1, 5 bases. The material sequenced was CD4+ T cells from blood, taken at the 22-month timepoint. DNA for the CDR3: TGTGCCGGAAGACTAGGGGATGAAGCTTTCTTT. Its translation is CAGRLGDEAFF.